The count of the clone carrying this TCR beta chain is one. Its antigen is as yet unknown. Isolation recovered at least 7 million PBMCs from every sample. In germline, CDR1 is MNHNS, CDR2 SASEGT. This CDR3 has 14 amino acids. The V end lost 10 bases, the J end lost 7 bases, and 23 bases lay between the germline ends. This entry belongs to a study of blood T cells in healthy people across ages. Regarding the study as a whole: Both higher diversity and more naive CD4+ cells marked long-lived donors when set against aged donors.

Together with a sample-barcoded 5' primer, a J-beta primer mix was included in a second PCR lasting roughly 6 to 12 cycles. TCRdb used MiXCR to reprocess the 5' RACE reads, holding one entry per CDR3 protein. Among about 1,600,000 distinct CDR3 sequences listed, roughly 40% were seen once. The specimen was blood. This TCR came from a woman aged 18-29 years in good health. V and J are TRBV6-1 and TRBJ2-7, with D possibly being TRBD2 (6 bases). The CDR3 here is CATGGLAMWDEQYF. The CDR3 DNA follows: TGTGCCACAGGAGGGCTAGCGATGTGGGATGAGCAGTACTTC.